This TCR beta chain was obtained from a study of post-analysis software for immune sequencing data. Study-wide results and caveats: Multiple sclerosis was associated with a significant reduction in normalized Chao1 diversity relative to controls.

A remark on this clonotype: Its antigen is unidentified.

The authors incorporated unique molecular identifiers into the TCR beta cDNA libraries. T cells numbering about 0.95 to 11 million gave rise to around 460,000 cDNA molecules. Each CDR3 protein gets one entry after TCRdb re-called the PCR reads with MiXCR. The data hold about 430,000 distinct CDR3 sequences, with approximately 42% observed a single time. The material sequenced was blood. The clonotype comes from a girl aged 2-10 years with multiple sclerosis.

CDR3 nucleotides: TGTGCCAGCAGTCGGGCCCGGACAGATAGCTATGGCTACACCTTC. This gives the protein CASSRARTDSYGYTF. The rearrangement joins TRBV28 to TRBJ1-2, with a possible D match to TRBD1 (6 bases). The germline V gene has CDR1 MDHEN and CDR2 SYDVKM. CDR3 length: 15 amino acids. V lost 5 bases and J lost 4, with 17 bases in between.